One and the same sample provided the 27 T cell receptor beta chains below, sequenced in a study of blood T cell repertoires in COVID-19 (dated by TCRdb to 2018 to 2020). Library preparation used the immunoSEQ multiplex PCR assay. What TCRdb holds here is the immuneACCESS table cut down to in-frame rearrangements. Part of the clones is not present; checked against another copy, under half of the missing clones reflect an unresolved V gene, and the others are unexplained. This sample lists roughly 120,000 clones; approximately 85% were detected once. The top ten constitute 5.5% of the sample. Specimen: peripheral blood. The origin of the receptors is a woman aged 55-70 years with COVID-19, enrolled during active disease.

As DNA, the CDR3 is TGTGCCAGCAGCTTAGCAGGGGGAGTGGGCAATCAGCCCCAGCATTTT. Translated: CASSLAGGVGNQPQHF. The rearrangement links TRBV7-9 to TRBJ1-5, with D maybe TRBD1 (6 bases). The CDR3 covers 16 residues. In germline, CDR1 is SEHNR, CDR2 FQNEAQ (reference sequence). Trimming pared 0 bases from V and 2 bases from J, leaving 11 bases between.

The gene calls are TRBV6-1 and TRBJ2-7; TRBD2 is a possible D gene (6 bases). Germline values: CDR1 MNHNS, CDR2 SASEGT. CDR3 size: 16 residues. Trimming stripped 3 bases from V and 2 bases from J, with 17 bases between. The CDR3 sequence: CASSEQPGLITYEQYF. In DNA form, the CDR3 reads TGTGCCAGCAGTGAGCAGCCGGGACTGATAACCTACGAGCAGTACTTC.

The chain employs TRBV4-3 and TRBJ1-5; possible D gene TRBD1, 5 bases. CDR3 length: 17 residues. Trimming took off 0 bases at V and 6 bases at J, with 18 bases between the two ends. CDR1 is LGHNA, CDR2 YSLEER, per germline. The CDR3 loop is CASSQEGQGRVSQPQHF. CDR3 nucleotide sequence: TGCGCCAGCAGCCAAGAGGGCCAGGGCAGGGTGTCTCAGCCCCAGCATTTT.

V gene TRBV5-1 combines with J gene TRBJ1-4; D gene unclear. From germline, CDR1 is SGHRS and CDR2 YFSETQ. V was clipped by 1 base and J by 8 bases, with 9 bases between them. The CDR3 covers 13 residues. Written as DNA, the CDR3 is TGCGCCAGCAGCTTGCCAGGTTCCGAAAAACTGTTTTTT. It yields the protein CASSLPGSEKLFF.

This clone was seen a few times. V and J are TRBV27 and TRBJ1-6, with 11 bases aligning to TRBD1. The V gene's germline CDR1 is MNHEY and CDR2 SMNVEV (reference sequence). This CDR3 spans 17 amino acids. J was trimmed by 8 bases and V by 5 bases; bases with no gene match: 11. CDR3 protein: CASSTRGQGAMDSPLHF. The CDR3, as DNA: TGTGCCAGCAGTACCCGAGGACAGGGGGCTATGGATTCACCCCTCCACTTT.

The rearrangement joins TRBV2 to TRBJ2-7, with 9 bases fitting TRBD2. This CDR3 has 16 amino acids. Germline V CDR1 and CDR2: SNHLY, FYNNEI. With V trimmed by 6 bases and J by 1 base, 10 bases remained unmatched. DNA of the CDR3: TGTGCCAGCAGGGAATCAAGCGGGGGGCCATCCTACGAGCAGTACTTC. This encodes CASRESSGGPSYEQYF.

This rearrangement joins TRBV7-3 to TRBJ1-4; 7 nucleotides match TRBD1. The CDR3 is 13 residues long. Germline values: CDR1 SGHTA, CDR2 FQGTGA. J gave up 8 bases and V 2 bases, and 2 bases lay outside the gene matches. CDR3 sequence: CASSLARGEKLFF. CDR3 DNA: TGTGCCAGCAGCTTAGCCAGGGGGGAAAAACTGTTTTTT.

The chain is built from TRBV7-9 and TRBJ2-1, with 10 nucleotides matching TRBD1. V dropped 4 bases and J dropped 6; count of bases not matched to a gene: 9. This CDR3 has 16 amino acids. CDR1 is SEHNR and CDR2 is FQNEAQ in the germline V gene (reference sequence). The CDR3 is CASSYQTGGIGNEQFF. CDR3 coding DNA: TGTGCCAGCAGCTACCAGACAGGGGGCATCGGCAATGAGCAGTTCTTC.

The CDR3 bases are TGTGCTAGTGGTTTGGCAACATCCACCACAGGGGGAAACTATGGCTACACCTTC. This sequence encodes CASGLATSTTGGNYGYTF. The chain links TRBV12-5 to TRBJ1-2, with TRBD1 matching 8 bases. Germline CDR1 LGHNT, CDR2 FRNRAP. CDR3 length: 18 amino acids. V was pared by 1 base and J by 2 bases, with 12 bases of the junction left unmatched.

The chain joins TRBV5-1 to TRBJ2-3, with TRBD2 matching over 9 bases. The trim removed 0 bases at V and 2 bases at J, leaving 4 bases unmatched. CDR3 length: 16 residues. Germline V lookup: CDR1 SGHRS, CDR2 YFSETQ. The CDR3 DNA reads as TGCGCCAGCAGCTTGGCTCTAGCGGGGACCACAGATACGCAGTATTTT. This sequence encodes CASSLALAGTTDTQYF.

CDR3 sequence (DNA): TGCGCCAGCAGCCGCGTTGGAGGGCGCGGGGGGGGCTCCTACGAGCAGTACTTC. Translation: CASSRVGGRGGGSYEQYF. The rearrangement links TRBV4-3 to TRBJ2-7, with 9 bases fitting TRBD2. Losses at the gene ends were 4 bases for V and 0 bases for J; bases not matched to a gene: 13. CDR1 is LGHNA and CDR2 is YSLEER in the germline V gene. This CDR3 region has 18 residues.

Notes on this clone: The junction differs from germline at one of its ends, possibly a read error. The rearrangement uses TRBV5-1 and TRBJ2-7; 10 bases are a match to TRBD1. CDR3 size: 15 residues. Germline CDR1 SGHRS, CDR2 YFSETQ. The CDR3 coding sequence is TGCGCCAGCAGTTTGGGACAGGGGACGTTTAACGAGCAGTACTTC. Translation gives CASSLGQGTFNEQYF.

The chain recombines TRBV18 with TRBJ1-4, with 7 bases identical to TRBD1. This CDR3 comprises 13 residues. V dropped 8 bases and J dropped 4; count of bases not matched to a gene: 4. CDR1 KGHSH and CDR2 LQKENI come from the germline V gene. CDR3 protein: CASHRGLNEKLFF. For the CDR3, the DNA is TGTGCCAGCCACAGGGGCCTTAATGAAAAACTGTTTTTT.

This chain uses TRBV19 with TRBJ2-1, with 7 nucleotides matching TRBD2. V dropped 5 bases and J dropped 0; count of bases not matched to a gene: 13. Germline CDR1 and CDR2: LNHDA and SQIVND (reference sequence). The CDR3 consists of 18 residues. The CDR3 nucleotides read TGTGCCAGTAGTCCGTATTTATACCTAGCGGACTCCTACAATGAGCAGTTCTTC. Protein sequence: CASSPYLYLADSYNEQFF.

The rearrangement uses TRBV6-5 and TRBJ1-1, with D perhaps matching TRBD1 (6 bases). The germline CDR1 and CDR2 sequences are MNHEY and SVGAGI. The CDR3 extends over 14 amino acids. The V gene lost 5 bases and the J gene lost 8 bases, with 18 bases spanning the gap. In DNA form, the CDR3 reads TGTGCCAGCAGTAGGGGACACGATACGCTAGAAGCTTTCTTT. Its translation is CASSRGHDTLEAFF.

V gene TRBV10-3 combines with J gene TRBJ2-7, with D tentatively TRBD1 (7 bases). The V end was cut by 4 bases, the J end by 5 bases, with 12 bases between. The germline V gene encodes CDR1 ENHRY and CDR2 SYGVKD. The CDR3 covers 13 residues. This CDR3 is CAISGTGGNEQYF. CDR3 sequence (DNA): TGTGCCATCAGTGGGACAGGCGGGAACGAGCAGTACTTC.

The V and J genes are TRBV6-2 or TRBV6-3 and TRBJ1-1, with 12 bases fitting TRBD1. Germline CDR1 and CDR2: MNHEY and SVGEGT. The CDR3 sequence is 18 residues long. Trimming at V came to 5 bases and at J to 0 bases, leaving 10 bases not matched to a gene. CDR3 sequence: CASSVPRDRGLMNTEAFF. For the CDR3, the DNA is TGTGCCAGCAGTGTCCCTCGGGACAGGGGGCTCATGAACACTGAAGCTTTCTTT.

The V and J genes are TRBV18 and TRBJ1-6, with 8 bases lining up with TRBD1. The CDR3 has 15 residues. CDR1 and CDR2 (germline): KGHSH, LQKENI. The junction had 5 bases not matched to a gene; V was cut back by 3 bases and J by 7 bases. CDR3 in amino acids: CASSPSTGGNSPLHF. CDR3 sequence (DNA): TGTGCCAGCTCACCGTCCACAGGGGGGAATTCACCCCTCCACTTT.

The chain employs TRBV7-7 and TRBJ2-5, with D unresolved. Deletions cut 1 base from V and 0 bases from J, with 3 bases between. Germline CDR1 is SSHAT and CDR2 is FNYEAQ (reference sequence). This CDR3 has 13 residues. For the CDR3, the DNA is TGTGCCAGCAGCTTAGTATACCAAGAGACCCAGTACTTC. Residues: CASSLVYQETQYF.

The J gene is TRBJ1-2, the V gene TRBV10-3; D gene ambiguous. Looked up from germline, CDR1 is ENHRY and CDR2 is SYGVKD. The CDR3 covers 14 residues. Between the trimmed V and J ends, which lost 7 bases and 1 base, there was a span of 13 bases. CDR3 region: CAINKDEDNYGYTF. For the CDR3, the DNA is TGTGCCATCAATAAAGACGAGGATAACTATGGCTACACCTTC.

This clone was observed a handful of times. The J gene is TRBJ1-6, the V gene TRBV10-1; D gene uncertain. V shed 2 bases and J shed 7 bases, with 3 bases lying between them. The CDR3 is made up of 12 amino acids. CDR1 and CDR2 from the germline V gene are WNHNN and SYGVQD (reference sequence). The CDR3 nucleotides are TGCGCCAGCAGTGAGCCGAATTCACCCCTCCACTTT. Residues: CASSEPNSPLHF.

V usage is TRBV5-1 and J usage is TRBJ1-6; 7 bases line up with TRBD1. Germline-derived CDR1 and CDR2 are SGHRS and YFSETQ. The CDR3 has 15 residues. Germline trimming cut 0 bases from V and 5 bases from J; bases unmatched to any gene: 2. The CDR3 DNA sequence: TGCGCCAGCAGCTTGGTTGGGACAGATAATTCACCCCTCCACTTT. It yields the protein CASSLVGTDNSPLHF. The whole variable domain, remainder taken from reference TRBV5-1 and TRBJ1-6, is KAGVTQTPRYLIKTRGQQVTLSCSPISGHRSVSWYQQTPGQGLQFLFEYFSETQRNKGNFPGRFSGRQFSNSRSEMNVSTLELGDSALYLCASSLVGTDNSPLHFGNGTRLTVT.

V usage is TRBV2 and J usage is TRBJ2-5, with 8 bases matching TRBD2. This CDR3 comprises 13 residues. V dropped 7 bases and J dropped 9; count of bases not matched to a gene: 10. Germline values: CDR1 SNHLY, CDR2 FYNNEI. CDR3 in amino acids: CASTYPAGGAQYF. CDR3 coding DNA: TGTGCCAGCACCTATCCGGCGGGGGGCGCCCAGTACTTC.

The sample holds many counts of this clone. The V call is TRBV13, the J call TRBJ1-2; D is unclear. The length of the CDR3 is 14 residues. Germline loops: CDR1 PRHDT, CDR2 FYEKMQ (reference sequence). The V end was cut by 1 base, the J end by 8 bases, with 14 bases between. The CDR3 DNA reads TGTGCCAGCAGCTTAGTTCTAGCCTCCGGGGGCTACACCTTC. As protein: CASSLVLASGGYTF.

The rearrangement links TRBV19 to TRBJ1-5, with D tentatively TRBD1 (5 bases). Trimming took off 1 base at V and 1 base at J, with 14 bases between the two ends. Germline CDR1 LNHDA, CDR2 SQIVND (reference sequence). The CDR3 has 17 residues. The CDR3, as DNA: TGTGCCAGTAGTATAGTTTTAGGCAGACAGAGCAATCAGCCCCAGCATTTT. This translates into CASSIVLGRQSNQPQHF.

This chain links TRBV6-5 with TRBJ1-4, with 9 bases lining up with TRBD1. V lost 4 bases and J lost 6; bases outside the gene matches: 9. Germline CDR1 and CDR2: MNHEY and SVGAGI. This CDR3 contains 16 residues. The CDR3 protein is CASSFDRDRVHEKLFF. CDR3 bases: TGTGCCAGCAGTTTCGACCGGGACAGGGTTCATGAAAAACTGTTTTTT.

The rearrangement links TRBV4-2 to TRBJ1-2; D unclear. The CDR3 extends over 13 amino acids. From germline, CDR1 is LGHNA and CDR2 YNFKEQ. Trimming cost V 0 bases and J 5 bases, with 7 bases left between them. The CDR3 bases are TGTGCCAGCAGCCAAGATGGACTATATGGCTACACCTTC. This gives the protein CASSQDGLYGYTF.